The next 11 T cell receptor beta chains were all read from a single sample in a study of OX40 agonist ivuxolimab in advanced cancers. This table comes from immunoSEQ multiplex PCR, and its TCRdb copy is limited to in-frame clones, with some not included. The sample gives roughly 100,000 clones, roughly 88% of which show up once; 3.5% to 4.5% is in the top ten. The specimen was CD4+ or CD8+ T cells sorted from blood, collected in a trial of the OX40 agonist ivuxolimab. These receptor sequences come from an adult with an advanced solid tumor such as melanoma, head and neck, liver or kidney cancer.

This clone was detected once. The chain is built from TRBV28 and TRBJ2-2, with TRBD2 as a possible D gene (5 bases). Trimming pared 6 bases from V and 4 bases from J, leaving 12 bases between. This CDR3 has 14 residues. The V gene's germline CDR1 is MDHEN and CDR2 SYDVKM. The CDR3 sequence is CASSGDRGTGELFF. CDR3 in DNA: TGTGCCAGCAGCGGGGATCGGGGCACCGGGGAGCTGTTTTTT. Full variable domain (outside the CDR3, taken from reference TRBV28 and TRBJ2-2): DVKVTQSSRYLVKRTGEKVFLECVQDMDHENMFWYRQDPGLGLRLIYFSYDVKMKEKGDIPEGYSVSREKKERFSLILESASTNQTSMYLCASSGDRGTGELFFGEGSRLTVL.

The chain couples TRBV30 to TRBJ2-7; 7 bases align to TRBD2. CDR3 length equals 13 residues. Germline-derived CDR1 and CDR2 are GTSNPN and SVGIG (reference sequence). The junction had 5 bases not matched to a gene; V was cut back by 2 bases and J by 4 bases. CDR3 sequence (DNA): TGTGCCTGGAGTCAAGCGGGGTTATACGAGCAGTACTTC. It specifies CAWSQAGLYEQYF.

The DNA of the CDR3 is TGTGCCAGCAGCATAGCGGATCTCTCCTACAATGAGCAGTTCTTC. Its protein is CASSIADLSYNEQFF. The rearrangement joins TRBV6-6 to TRBJ2-1; D might be TRBD2 (6 bases). The CDR3 loop spans 15 amino acids. The V end was cut by 6 bases, the J end by 0 bases, with 12 bases between. Germline values: CDR1 MNHNY, CDR2 SVGAGI (reference sequence).

The chain has TRBV6-6 and TRBJ1-5; the D is unclear. Per germline, CDR1 MNHNY and CDR2 SVGAGI (reference sequence). V was trimmed by 6 bases and J by 0 bases, leaving 12 bases between them. CDR3 length: 15 amino acids. CDR3 residues: CASSRSSYSNQPQHF. The CDR3 coding sequence is TGTGCCAGCAGCCGCAGTTCGTATAGCAATCAGCCCCAGCATTTT.

The sample holds a few counts of this clone. V is TRBV14 and J is TRBJ2-1; a weak D match, TRBD1 (5 bases). Germline V gives CDR1 SGHDN, CDR2 FVKESK. CDR3 size: 13 residues. Trimming pared 4 bases from V and 3 bases from J, leaving 7 bases between. The CDR3 region is CASSPQGYNEQFF. Here the CDR3 DNA reads TGTGCCAGCAGCCCCCAGGGCTACAATGAGCAGTTCTTC.

This chain links TRBV6-1 with TRBJ2-7; no firm D call. Germline CDR1 is MNHNS and CDR2 is SASEGT. The V gene lost 3 bases and the J gene lost 6 bases, with 6 bases spanning the gap. The CDR3 runs to 11 residues. CDR3 nucleotides: TGTGCCAGCAGTGAGTGGGTCGAGCAGTACTTC. Residues: CASSEWVEQYF.

The rearrangement uses TRBV10-3 and TRBJ2-7; no clear D. V was cut by 2 bases and J by 4 bases, with 9 bases left in between. The CDR3 has 13 amino acids. The germline gives CDR1 ENHRY, CDR2 SYGVKD. DNA of the CDR3: TGTGCCATCAGTGAGGTATCGGTTTACGAGCAGTACTTC. Translated, it gives CAISEVSVYEQYF.

The J gene is TRBJ1-5, the V gene TRBV9; no definite D call. The CDR3 is made up of 13 amino acids. Trimming cost V 0 bases and J 4 bases, with 5 bases left between them. CDR1 SGDLS and CDR2 YYNGEE come from the germline V gene. For the CDR3, the DNA is TGTGCCAGCAGCGTAGACGGGAATCAGCCCCAGCATTTT. It specifies CASSVDGNQPQHF.

The J gene is TRBJ1-1, the V gene TRBV5-5; D uncertain. Trimming took off 3 bases at V and 0 bases at J, with 6 bases between the two ends. This CDR3 has 13 amino acids. The germline V gene has CDR1 SGHKS and CDR2 YYEKEE (reference sequence). This CDR3 reads CASSSTLNTEAFF. The DNA for the CDR3 is TGTGCCAGCAGCTCCACATTGAACACTGAAGCTTTCTTT.

This chain joins TRBV10-2 and TRBJ2-2; 7 bases are a match to TRBD1. The CDR3 is made up of 13 amino acids. The J segment lost 6 bases and the V segment lost 7 bases, leaving 5 bases of the junction unmatched. Germline CDR1 WSHSY, CDR2 SAAADI. The CDR3 loop reads CASKGDSAGELFF. In DNA, the CDR3 is TGCGCCAGCAAAGGGGACAGCGCCGGGGAGCTGTTTTTT.

This clone is a singleton in its sample. The V call is TRBV27, the J call TRBJ2-7; 9 bases align to TRBD2. Germline CDR1 and CDR2: MNHEY and SMNVEV (reference sequence). Losses at the gene ends were 5 bases for V and 0 bases for J; bases not matched to a gene: 17. This CDR3 spans 19 amino acids. The CDR3 here is CASSPRLGSGSPPSYEQYF. CDR3 in DNA: TGTGCCAGCAGTCCGCGACTCGGTAGCGGGAGTCCCCCCTCCTACGAGCAGTACTTC.